This passage covers 25 T cell receptor beta chains from one sample sequenced in a study of shared clonotypes between healthy human individuals. Libraries were prepared by immunoSEQ multiplex PCR; TCRdb keeps only in-frame clonotypes and omits some of them. Here the sample spans roughly 570,000 clones, roughly 98% being singletons. CD8 cells regarded as naive lacked CD45RO, were positively chosen for CCR7, and omitted terminally differentiated effector memory CD45RA+ cells. The sample comprised naive CD8+ T cells sorted from blood. These receptors were taken from a man under 40 in good health.

The rearrangement links TRBV9 to TRBJ2-7, with TRBD2 as a possible D gene (6 bases). V was clipped by 0 bases and J by 6 bases, with 16 bases between them. The CDR3 spans 15 residues. Germline V gene data show CDR1 as SGDLS and CDR2 as YYNGEE. The CDR3 region has the DNA TGTGCCAGCAGCGTAGGACTAGGGGCAGGCGCCGAGCAGTACTTC. Its protein is CASSVGLGAGAEQYF. Full variable domain (missing parts from reference TRBV9 and TRBJ2-7): DSGVTQTPKHLITATGQRVTLRCSPRSGDLSVYWYQQSLDQGLQFLIQYYNGEERAKGNILERFSAQQFPDLHSELNLSSLELGDSALYFCASSVGLGAGAEQYFGPGTRLTVT.

CDR3 sequence reads: CASSRERASHTIPWSQMGYTF. The CDR3 bases are TGTGCCAGCTCACGTGAAAGGGCCTCCCACACCATCCCCTGGAGTCAAATGGGCTACACCTTC. J is TRBJ1-2 and V is TRBV18; D is ambiguous. CDR3 size: 21 residues. CDR1 KGHSH and CDR2 LQKENI come from the germline V gene. V was trimmed by 4 bases and J by 8 bases, leaving 38 bases between them. Full variable domain (remainder filled in from reference TRBV18 and TRBJ1-2): NAGVMQNPRHLVRRRGQEARLRCSPMKGHSHVYWYRQLPEEGLKFMVYLQKENIIDESGMPKERFSAEFPKEGPSILRIQQVVRGDSAAYFCASSRERASHTIPWSQMGYTFGSGTRLTVV.

This chain connects TRBV29-1 to TRBJ2-1; 8 positions agree with TRBD2. Germline V gene sequence: CDR1 SQVTM, CDR2 ANQGSEA. The ends lost 3 bases at V and 5 bases at J; junction bases unmatched: 9. CDR3 size: 15 residues. CDR3 DNA: TGCAGCGTTGACCAAAGCGGGAGTGATAACAATGAGCAGTTCTTC. The encoded protein is CSVDQSGSDNNEQFF.

The rearrangement uses TRBV25-1 and TRBJ2-1, with TRBD2 matching 7 bases. V lost 6 bases and J lost 7; bases outside the gene matches: 12. Germline V gives CDR1 MGHDK, CDR2 SYGVNS. The CDR3 spans 15 residues. This CDR3 reads CASRGGSPEWNEQFF. Written as DNA, the CDR3 is TGTGCCAGCAGGGGGGGGAGCCCCGAGTGGAATGAGCAGTTCTTC.

This chain joins TRBV5-4 and TRBJ2-7; 9 bases agree with TRBD1. After removal of 4 bases from V and 5 bases from J, the junction contained 10 bases not matched to a gene. The V gene's germline CDR1 is SGHNT and CDR2 YYREEE (reference sequence). The CDR3 contains 15 residues. The chain's CDR3 is CASSAGTGYVDEQYF. DNA for the CDR3: TGTGCCAGCAGCGCGGGGACAGGGTACGTGGACGAGCAGTACTTC. Variable domain in full (rest from reference TRBV5-4 and TRBJ2-7): ETGVTQSPTHLIKTRGQQVTLRCSSQSGHNTVSWYQQALGQGPQFIFQYYREEENGRGNFPPRFSGLQFPNYSSELNVNALELDDSALYLCASSAGTGYVDEQYFGPGTRLTVT.

The rearrangement joins TRBV14 to TRBJ1-4; D is perhaps TRBD1 (5 bases). Per the germline V gene, CDR1 is SGHDN and CDR2 is FVKESK. The V end lost 4 bases, the J end lost 7 bases, and 10 bases lay between the germline ends. This CDR3 contains 13 residues. In nucleotides, the CDR3 is TGTGCCAGCAGCCGCAGGGTGTTTGAAAAACTGTTTTTT. Translated, it gives CASSRRVFEKLFF.

The rearrangement uses TRBV11-2 and TRBJ2-7; 11 nucleotides line up with TRBD2. V shed 1 base, J shed 2 bases, and the junction held 4 bases outside the gene matches. The CDR3 length is 16 residues. The germline gives CDR1 SGHAT, CDR2 FQNNGV. CDR3 coding DNA: TGTGCCAGCAGCTTAGGGACTAGCGGGTTTACCTACGAGCAGTACTTC. Translated, it gives CASSLGTSGFTYEQYF.

The V call is TRBV19, the J call TRBJ2-3, with 9 bases lining up with TRBD1. Germline V lookup: CDR1 LNHDA, CDR2 SQIVND (reference sequence). With 3 bases clipped from V and 4 bases from J, the junction kept 5 bases outside the gene matches. This CDR3 comprises 15 residues. CDR3 sequence (DNA): TGTGCCAGTAGTATGACAGGGGGTCTCGCAGATACGCAGTATTTT. Translated, it gives CASSMTGGLADTQYF.

V is TRBV7-9 and J is TRBJ1-1, with D unclear. V shed 5 bases and J shed 5 bases, with 12 bases lying between them. The CDR3 covers 13 residues. Germline V gives CDR1 SEHNR, CDR2 FQNEAQ (reference sequence). CDR3 sequence (DNA): TGTGCCAGCAGCCCCCTGGGTAGGACTGAAGCTTTCTTT. It translates to CASSPLGRTEAFF.

The chain couples TRBV29-1 to TRBJ2-2, with TRBD1 identical over 7 bases. Germline CDR1 SQVTM, CDR2 ANQGSEA. The CDR3 loop spans 14 amino acids. Trimming removed 4 bases from V and 4 bases from J; junction bases left unmatched: 6. CDR3 sequence: CSVVDPGGTGELFF. The CDR3 DNA reads as TGCAGCGTTGTTGATCCAGGGGGCACCGGGGAGCTGTTTTTT.

The chain combines TRBV7-9 with TRBJ1-4; no clear D gene. The V gene's germline CDR1 is SEHNR and CDR2 FQNEAQ (reference sequence). The V gene lost 4 bases and the J gene lost 2 bases, with 8 bases spanning the gap. The CDR3 covers 14 residues. The CDR3 protein is CASSWTGTNEKLFF. CDR3 bases: TGTGCCAGCAGCTGGACCGGGACTAATGAAAAACTGTTTTTT. The full variable domain, in which reference TRBV7-9 and TRBJ1-4 provide the parts outside the CDR3, is DTGVSQNPRHKITKRGQNVTFRCDPISEHNRLYWYRQTLGQGPEFLTYFQNEAQLEKSRLLSDRFSAERPKGSFSTLEIQRTEQGDSAMYLCASSWTGTNEKLFFGSGTQLSVL.

The genes are TRBV5-6 and TRBJ1-3; D gene uncertain. Germline V gives CDR1 SGHDT, CDR2 YYEEEE. V gave up 5 bases and J gave up 4 bases, with 4 bases separating them. The CDR3 covers 11 residues. Here the CDR3 reads CASSSGNTIYF. In nucleotides, the CDR3 is TGTGCCAGCAGTTCAGGAAACACCATATATTTT.

This clone was recorded only once. The rearrangement uses TRBV14 and TRBJ2-2; 8 bases align to TRBD2. Per germline, CDR1 SGHDN and CDR2 FVKESK. This CDR3 has 17 residues. The ends lost 3 bases at V and 7 bases at J; junction bases unmatched: 13. The CDR3 DNA follows: TGTGCCAGCAGCCAGGAAGGATCGGGACTAGGAGTCGGGGAGCTGTTTTTT. It translates to CASSQEGSGLGVGELFF.

The chain links TRBV4-1 to TRBJ2-1, with 7 bases fitting TRBD2. Trimming took 0 bases from V and 4 from J; bases not matched to a gene: 6. Germline-derived CDR1 and CDR2 are MGHRA and YSYEKL. The CDR3 runs to 16 residues. The CDR3 reads CASSQDRSGWYNEQFF. CDR3 bases: TGCGCCAGCAGCCAAGATCGTAGCGGGTGGTACAATGAGCAGTTCTTC.

The J gene is TRBJ2-7, the V gene TRBV12-5, with 16 bases that match TRBD2. Germline loops: CDR1 LGHNT, CDR2 FRNRAP. CDR3 length: 20 residues. The V and J ends lost 3 bases and 2 bases, in that order; junction bases with no gene match: 13. CDR3 DNA: TGTGCTAGTGGTTTCCACCCTCCGGGGACTAGCGGGAGGGCCCCCTACGAGCAGTACTTC. Translating it yields CASGFHPPGTSGRAPYEQYF.

DNA for the CDR3: TGTGCCAGCATCTTGGTCGCGGGAGAGGTGGACGAGCAGTACTTC. This encodes CASILVAGEVDEQYF. The chain uses TRBV7-6 and TRBJ2-7; 7 bases are shared with TRBD2. The CDR3 runs 15 residues. The V segment lost 7 bases and the J segment 5 bases; nucleotides outside the gene matches: 14. Germline CDR1 reads SGHVS; CDR2 reads FNYEAQ.

This rearrangement joins TRBV11-3 to TRBJ2-1; D possibly corresponds to TRBD2 (5 bases). The CDR3 has 13 residues. Trimming pared 5 bases from V and 7 bases from J, leaving 12 bases between. Germline loops: CDR1 SGHNT, CDR2 YENEEA. CDR3 DNA sequence: TGTGCCAGCAGCGGGAGAGACGCGAATGAGCAGTTCTTC. Protein: CASSGRDANEQFF.

The chain joins TRBV7-8 to TRBJ2-2; D unclear. The V gene lost 5 bases and the J gene lost 5 bases, with 24 bases spanning the gap. The CDR3 length is 18 residues. Germline V gene sequence: CDR1 SGHVS, CDR2 FQNEAQ. CDR3: CASSAQSIGWAYTGELFF. CDR3 DNA: TGTGCCAGCAGCGCACAATCGATAGGGTGGGCGTATACCGGGGAGCTGTTTTTT.

This chain joins TRBV19 and TRBJ2-7, with TRBD2 matching 10 bases. CDR1 is LNHDA and CDR2 is SQIVND in the germline V gene (reference sequence). This CDR3 region has 17 residues. V was pared by 1 base and J by 6 bases, with 12 bases of the junction left unmatched. DNA of the CDR3: TGTGCCAGTAGTATAGTGTCCTGGGCTAGCGGGAGAACCGAGCAGTACTTC. It encodes CASSIVSWASGRTEQYF.

The V and J genes are TRBV5-5 and TRBJ2-7, with D perhaps matching TRBD2 (6 bases). Germline CDR1 is SGHKS and CDR2 is YYEKEE (reference sequence). The CDR3 has 15 amino acids. Trimming stripped 6 bases from V and 1 base from J, with 17 bases between. The CDR3 sequence: CASNPLAAGSYEQYF. The DNA for the CDR3 is TGTGCCAGCAACCCCTTAGCGGCAGGTTCCTACGAGCAGTACTTC.

The chain joins TRBV5-1 to TRBJ2-1, with a possible D match to TRBD2 (6 bases). Trimming shortened V by 3 bases and J by 4 bases, and 17 bases separated the two germline ends. Germline V gene sequence: CDR1 SGHRS, CDR2 YFSETQ. This CDR3 region has 16 residues. This CDR3 is CASSSSVGRDYNEQFF. The CDR3 region has the DNA TGCGCCAGCAGCTCTAGTGTCGGGAGAGATTACAATGAGCAGTTCTTC.

The gene calls are TRBV27 and TRBJ2-5, with TRBD2 matching 9 bases. The CDR3 consists of 17 residues. Germline CDR1 reads MNHEY; CDR2 reads SMNVEV (reference sequence). Trimming took 5 bases from V and 4 from J; bases not matched to a gene: 14. The DNA for the CDR3 is TGTGCCAGCAGTCTTAGAAGAGTAGCGGGAGTTGGAGAGACCCAGTACTTC. This sequence encodes CASSLRRVAGVGETQYF.

This chain links TRBV7-9 with TRBJ2-5, with TRBD2 identical over 7 bases. Trimming at V came to 6 bases and at J to 2 bases, leaving 9 bases not matched to a gene. CDR1 is SEHNR, CDR2 FQNEAQ, per germline (reference sequence). The CDR3 runs to 15 residues. The CDR3 loop is CASRASGRVQETQYF. CDR3 nucleotides: TGTGCCAGCAGAGCTAGCGGACGGGTACAAGAGACCCAGTACTTC.

The chain couples TRBV9 to TRBJ2-7; 15 nucleotides match TRBD2. V lost 3 bases, J lost 5 bases, and 9 bases stayed unmatched. The CDR3 extends over 17 amino acids. Germline assignment: CDR1 SGDLS and CDR2 YYNGEE. CDR3 region: CASSEGLAGGPVDEQYF. CDR3 coding DNA: TGTGCCAGCAGCGAAGGACTAGCGGGAGGGCCGGTCGACGAGCAGTACTTC.

The V gene is TRBV29-1, the J gene TRBJ2-7, with 10 positions matching TRBD1. After removal of 1 base from V and 9 bases from J, the junction contained 9 bases not matched to a gene. Per germline, CDR1 SQVTM and CDR2 ANQGSEA. The CDR3 covers 14 residues. The CDR3 nucleotides read TGCAGCGTTGAAGCAGACAGGGGGCAATGGGTGCAGTACTTC. Protein sequence: CSVEADRGQWVQYF.